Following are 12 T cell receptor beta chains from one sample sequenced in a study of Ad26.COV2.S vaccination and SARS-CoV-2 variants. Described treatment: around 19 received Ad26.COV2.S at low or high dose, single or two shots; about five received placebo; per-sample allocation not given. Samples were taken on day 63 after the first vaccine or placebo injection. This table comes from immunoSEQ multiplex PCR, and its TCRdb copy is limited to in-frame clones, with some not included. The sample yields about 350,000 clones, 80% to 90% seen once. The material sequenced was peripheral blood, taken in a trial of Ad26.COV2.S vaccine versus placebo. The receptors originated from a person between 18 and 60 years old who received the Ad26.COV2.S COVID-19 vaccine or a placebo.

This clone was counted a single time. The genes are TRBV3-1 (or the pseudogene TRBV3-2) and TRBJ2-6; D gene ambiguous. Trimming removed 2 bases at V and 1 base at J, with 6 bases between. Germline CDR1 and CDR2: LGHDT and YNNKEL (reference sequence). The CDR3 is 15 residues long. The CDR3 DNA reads TGTGCCAGCAGCCAATGGCAATCTGGGGCCAACGTCCTGACTTTC. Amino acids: CASSQWQSGANVLTF.

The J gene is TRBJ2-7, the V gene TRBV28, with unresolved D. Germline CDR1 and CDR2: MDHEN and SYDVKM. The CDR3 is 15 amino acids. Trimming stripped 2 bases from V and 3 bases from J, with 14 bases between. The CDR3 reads CASSLMVQTLYEQYF. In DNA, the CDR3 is TGTGCCAGCAGTTTAATGGTGCAGACCCTCTACGAGCAGTACTTC. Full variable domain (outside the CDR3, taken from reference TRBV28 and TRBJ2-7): DVKVTQSSRYLVKRTGEKVFLECVQDMDHENMFWYRQDPGLGLRLIYFSYDVKMKEKGDIPEGYSVSREKKERFSLILESASTNQTSMYLCASSLMVQTLYEQYFGPGTRLTVT.

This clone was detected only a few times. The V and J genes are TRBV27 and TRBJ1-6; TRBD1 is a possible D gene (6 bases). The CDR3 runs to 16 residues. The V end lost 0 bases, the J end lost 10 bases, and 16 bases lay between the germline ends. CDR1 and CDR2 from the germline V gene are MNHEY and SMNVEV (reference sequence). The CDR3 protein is CASSLSPGTRQSPLHF. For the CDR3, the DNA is TGTGCCAGCAGTTTATCCCCCGGGACACGACAATCACCCCTCCACTTT.

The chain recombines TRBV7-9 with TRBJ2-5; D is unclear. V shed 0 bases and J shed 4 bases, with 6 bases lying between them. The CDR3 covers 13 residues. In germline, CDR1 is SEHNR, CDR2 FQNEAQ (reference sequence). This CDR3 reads CASSLALRETQYF. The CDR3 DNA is TGTGCCAGCAGCTTAGCGCTCAGAGAGACCCAGTACTTC.

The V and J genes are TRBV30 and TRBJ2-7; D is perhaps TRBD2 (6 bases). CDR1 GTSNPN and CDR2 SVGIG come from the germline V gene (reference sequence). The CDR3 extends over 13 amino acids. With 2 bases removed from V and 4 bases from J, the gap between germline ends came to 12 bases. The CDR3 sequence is CAWSIGGGYEQYF. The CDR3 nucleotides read TGTGCCTGGAGTATCGGGGGAGGATACGAGCAGTACTTC.

CDR3 nucleotide sequence: TGTGCCAGCAGCCCCGTACCGGGACGGAGGTCCACCGGGGAGCTGTTTTTT. Its protein product is CASSPVPGRRSTGELFF. This sequence joins TRBV28 and TRBJ2-2; D may be TRBD1 or TRBD2 (5 bases each). V was pared by 6 bases and J by 4 bases, with 21 bases between. Germline V gives CDR1 MDHEN, CDR2 SYDVKM. The CDR3 loop spans 17 amino acids.

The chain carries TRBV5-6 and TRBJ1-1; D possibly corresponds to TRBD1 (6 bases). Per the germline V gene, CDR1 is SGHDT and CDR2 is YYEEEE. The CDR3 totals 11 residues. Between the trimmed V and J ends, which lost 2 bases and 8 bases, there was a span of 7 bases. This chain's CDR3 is CASSFGQEAFF. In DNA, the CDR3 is TGTGCCAGCAGCTTTGGACAGGAAGCTTTCTTT.

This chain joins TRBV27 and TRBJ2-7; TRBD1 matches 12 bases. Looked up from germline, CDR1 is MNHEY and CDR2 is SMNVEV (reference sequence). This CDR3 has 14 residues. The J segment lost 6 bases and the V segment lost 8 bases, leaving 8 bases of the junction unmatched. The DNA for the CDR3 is TGTGCCAGCCACCCCGGGACAGGGGGCCGCGAGCAGTACTTC. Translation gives CASHPGTGGREQYF.

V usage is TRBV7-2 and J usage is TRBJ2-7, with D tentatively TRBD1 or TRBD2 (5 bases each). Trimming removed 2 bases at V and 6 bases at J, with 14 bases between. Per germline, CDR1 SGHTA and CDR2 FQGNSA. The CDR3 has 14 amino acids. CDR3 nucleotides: TGTGCCAGCAGCTTAAAGGCCAGGGCGGGCGAGCAGTACTTC. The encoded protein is CASSLKARAGEQYF.

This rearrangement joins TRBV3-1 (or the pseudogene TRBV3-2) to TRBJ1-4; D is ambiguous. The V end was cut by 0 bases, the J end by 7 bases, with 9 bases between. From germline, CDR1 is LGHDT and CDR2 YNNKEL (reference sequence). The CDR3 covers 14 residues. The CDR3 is CASSQETSIEKLFF. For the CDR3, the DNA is TGTGCCAGCAGCCAAGAGACATCAATTGAAAAACTGTTTTTT.

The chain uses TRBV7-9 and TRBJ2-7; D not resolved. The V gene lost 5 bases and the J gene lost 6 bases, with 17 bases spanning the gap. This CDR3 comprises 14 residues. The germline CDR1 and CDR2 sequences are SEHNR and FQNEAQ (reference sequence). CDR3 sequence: CASSVGRPLAEQYF. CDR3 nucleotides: TGTGCCAGCAGCGTTGGACGTCCCCTCGCCGAGCAGTACTTC. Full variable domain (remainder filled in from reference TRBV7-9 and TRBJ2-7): DTGVSQNPRHKITKRGQNVTFRCDPISEHNRLYWYRQTLGQGPEFLTYFQNEAQLEKSRLLSDRFSAERPKGSFSTLEIQRTEQGDSAMYLCASSVGRPLAEQYFGPGTRLTVT.

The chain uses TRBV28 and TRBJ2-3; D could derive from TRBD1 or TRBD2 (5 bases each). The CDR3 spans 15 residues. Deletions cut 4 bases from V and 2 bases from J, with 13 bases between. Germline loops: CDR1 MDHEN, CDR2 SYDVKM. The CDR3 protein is CASSSSGAFTDTQYF. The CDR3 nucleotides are TGTGCCAGCAGTTCCTCCGGGGCCTTCACAGATACGCAGTATTTT.